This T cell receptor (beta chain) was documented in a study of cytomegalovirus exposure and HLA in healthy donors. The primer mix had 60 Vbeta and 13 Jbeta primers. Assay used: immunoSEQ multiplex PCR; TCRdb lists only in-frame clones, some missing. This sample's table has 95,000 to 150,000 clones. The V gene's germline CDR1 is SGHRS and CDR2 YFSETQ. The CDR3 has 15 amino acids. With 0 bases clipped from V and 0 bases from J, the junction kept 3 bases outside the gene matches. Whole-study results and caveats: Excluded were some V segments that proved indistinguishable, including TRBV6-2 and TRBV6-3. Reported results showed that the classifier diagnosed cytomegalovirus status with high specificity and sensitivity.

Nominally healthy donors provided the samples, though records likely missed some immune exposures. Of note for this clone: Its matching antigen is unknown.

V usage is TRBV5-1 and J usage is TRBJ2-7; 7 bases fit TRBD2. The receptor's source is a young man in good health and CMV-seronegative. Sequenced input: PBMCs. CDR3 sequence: CASSLAPSGSYEQYF. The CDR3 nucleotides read TGCGCCAGCAGCTTGGCCCCTAGCGGCTCCTACGAGCAGTACTTC.